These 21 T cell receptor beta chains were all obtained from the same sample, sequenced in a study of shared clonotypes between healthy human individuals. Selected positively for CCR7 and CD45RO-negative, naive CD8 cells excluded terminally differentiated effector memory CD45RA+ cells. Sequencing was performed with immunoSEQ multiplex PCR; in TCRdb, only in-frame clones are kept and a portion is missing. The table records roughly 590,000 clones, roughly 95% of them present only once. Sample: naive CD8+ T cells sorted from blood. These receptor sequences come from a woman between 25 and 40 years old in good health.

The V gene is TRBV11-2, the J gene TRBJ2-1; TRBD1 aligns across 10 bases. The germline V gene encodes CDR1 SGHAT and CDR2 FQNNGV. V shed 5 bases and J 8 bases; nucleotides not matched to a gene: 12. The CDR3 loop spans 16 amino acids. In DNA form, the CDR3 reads TGTGCCAGCAGCGCTCCGGGACAGGGGTCTCTGTATGAGCAGTTCTTC. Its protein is CASSAPGQGSLYEQFF. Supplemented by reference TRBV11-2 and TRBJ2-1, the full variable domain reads EAGVAQSPRYKIIEKRQSVAFWCNPISGHATLYWYQQILGQGPKLLIQFQNNGVVDDSQLPKDRFSAERLKGVDSTLKIQPAKLEDSAVYLCASSAPGQGSLYEQFFGPGTRLTVL.

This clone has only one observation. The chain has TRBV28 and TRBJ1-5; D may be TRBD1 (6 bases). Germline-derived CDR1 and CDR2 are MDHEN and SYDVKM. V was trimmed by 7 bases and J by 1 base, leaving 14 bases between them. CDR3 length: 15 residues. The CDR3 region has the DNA TGTGCCAGCAAACTACGGACAGCCAGCAATCAGCCCCAGCATTTT. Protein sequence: CASKLRTASNQPQHF. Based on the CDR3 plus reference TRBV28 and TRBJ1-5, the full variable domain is DVKVTQSSRYLVKRTGEKVFLECVQDMDHENMFWYRQDPGLGLRLIYFSYDVKMKEKGDIPEGYSVSREKKERFSLILESASTNQTSMYLCASKLRTASNQPQHFGDGTRLSIL.

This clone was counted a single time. Here the CDR3 reads CASHVRSRAYEQFF. The CDR3 DNA sequence: TGTGCCAGCCACGTTCGGTCGAGGGCGTACGAGCAGTTCTTC. The chain uses TRBV7-2 and TRBJ2-1; a weak D match, TRBD2 (5 bases). The V and J ends lost 8 bases and 10 bases respectively, with 21 bases between them. CDR1 is SGHTA, CDR2 FQGNSA, per germline. This CDR3 comprises 14 residues.

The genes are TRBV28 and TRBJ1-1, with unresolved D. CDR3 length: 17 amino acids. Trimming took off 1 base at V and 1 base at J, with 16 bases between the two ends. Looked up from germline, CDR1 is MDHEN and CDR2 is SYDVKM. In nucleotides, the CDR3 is TGTGCCAGCAGTTTATTTCTGGTCGGTCAGCCGAACACTGAAGCTTTCTTT. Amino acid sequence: CASSLFLVGQPNTEAFF.

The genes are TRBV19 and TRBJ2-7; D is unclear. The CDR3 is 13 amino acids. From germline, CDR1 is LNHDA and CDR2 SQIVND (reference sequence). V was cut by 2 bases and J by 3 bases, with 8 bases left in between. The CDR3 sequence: CASSISPGYEQYF. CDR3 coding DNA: TGTGCCAGTAGTATATCCCCTGGCTACGAGCAGTACTTC.

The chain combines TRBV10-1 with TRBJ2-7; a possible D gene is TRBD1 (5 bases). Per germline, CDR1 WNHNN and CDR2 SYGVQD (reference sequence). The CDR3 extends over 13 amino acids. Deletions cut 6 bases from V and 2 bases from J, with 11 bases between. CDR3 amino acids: CASSAGIAYEQYF. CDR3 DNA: TGCGCCAGCAGCGCAGGGATCGCCTACGAGCAGTACTTC.

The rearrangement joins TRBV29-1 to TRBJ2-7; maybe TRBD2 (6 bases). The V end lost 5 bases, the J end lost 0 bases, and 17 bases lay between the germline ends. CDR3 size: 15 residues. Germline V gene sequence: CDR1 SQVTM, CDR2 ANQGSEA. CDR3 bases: TGCAGCGTTTTGGGAGGCCGGGCCAGCTCCTACGAGCAGTACTTC. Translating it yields CSVLGGRASSYEQYF.

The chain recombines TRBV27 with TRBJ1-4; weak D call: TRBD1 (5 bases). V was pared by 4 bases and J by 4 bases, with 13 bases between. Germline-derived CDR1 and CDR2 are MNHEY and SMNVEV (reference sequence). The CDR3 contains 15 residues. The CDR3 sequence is CASSSGDPDNEKLFF. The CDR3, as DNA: TGTGCCAGCAGTTCCGGGGACCCCGATAATGAAAAACTGTTTTTT.

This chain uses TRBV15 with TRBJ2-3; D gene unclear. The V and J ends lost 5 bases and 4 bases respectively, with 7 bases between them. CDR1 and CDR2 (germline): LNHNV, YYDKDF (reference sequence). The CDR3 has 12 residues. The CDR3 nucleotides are TGTGCCACCAGCGTTCCCTCAGATACGCAGTATTTT. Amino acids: CATSVPSDTQYF.

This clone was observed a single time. The CDR3 protein is CASSPYEGLGLETQYF. CDR3 in DNA: TGTGCCAGCAGTCCCTATGAGGGACTAGGGTTAGAGACCCAGTACTTC. This sequence joins TRBV6-6 and TRBJ2-5; the match to TRBD2 covers 8 bases. This CDR3 is built from 16 residues. Germline V gene sequence: CDR1 MNHNY, CDR2 SVGAGI (reference sequence). Losses at the gene ends were 5 bases for V and 4 bases for J; bases not matched to a gene: 12.

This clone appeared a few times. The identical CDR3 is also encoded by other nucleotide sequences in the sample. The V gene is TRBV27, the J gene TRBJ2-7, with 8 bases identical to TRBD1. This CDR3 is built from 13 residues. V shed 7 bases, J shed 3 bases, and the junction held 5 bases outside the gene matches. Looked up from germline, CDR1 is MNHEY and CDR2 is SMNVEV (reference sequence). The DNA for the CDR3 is TGTGCCAGCACCCCCGGGACAGGCTACGAGCAGTACTTC. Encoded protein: CASTPGTGYEQYF.

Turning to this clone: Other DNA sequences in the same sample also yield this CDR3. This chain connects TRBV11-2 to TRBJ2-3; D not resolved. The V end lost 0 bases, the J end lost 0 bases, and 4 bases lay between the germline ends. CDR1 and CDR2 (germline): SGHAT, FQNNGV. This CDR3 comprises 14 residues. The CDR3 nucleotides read TGTGCCAGCAGCTTAGATCCGAGCACAGATACGCAGTATTTT. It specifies CASSLDPSTDTQYF. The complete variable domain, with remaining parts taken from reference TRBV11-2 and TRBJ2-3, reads EAGVAQSPRYKIIEKRQSVAFWCNPISGHATLYWYQQILGQGPKLLIQFQNNGVVDDSQLPKDRFSAERLKGVDSTLKIQPAKLEDSAVYLCASSLDPSTDTQYFGPGTRLTVL.

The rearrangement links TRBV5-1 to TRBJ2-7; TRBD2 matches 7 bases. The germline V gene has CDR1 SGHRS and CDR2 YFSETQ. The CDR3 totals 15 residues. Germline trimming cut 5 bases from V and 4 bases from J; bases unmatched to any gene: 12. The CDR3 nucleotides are TGCGCCAGCAGGCCAAGGGCAGCGGGAAAGTACGAGCAGTACTTC. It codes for CASRPRAAGKYEQYF. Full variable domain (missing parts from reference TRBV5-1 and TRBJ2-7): KAGVTQTPRYLIKTRGQQVTLSCSPISGHRSVSWYQQTPGQGLQFLFEYFSETQRNKGNFPGRFSGRQFSNSRSEMNVSTLELGDSALYLCASRPRAAGKYEQYFGPGTRLTVT.

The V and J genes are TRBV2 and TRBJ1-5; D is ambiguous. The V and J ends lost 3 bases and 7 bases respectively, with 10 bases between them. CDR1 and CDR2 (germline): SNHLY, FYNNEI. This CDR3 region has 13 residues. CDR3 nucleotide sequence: TGTGCCAGCAGTGAGGTCATTCTCCAGCCCCAGCATTTT. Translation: CASSEVILQPQHF. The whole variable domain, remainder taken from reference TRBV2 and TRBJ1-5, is EPEVTQTPSHQVTQMGQEVILRCVPISNHLYFYWYRQILGQKVEFLVSFYNNEISEKSEIFDDQFSVERPDGSNFTLKIRSTKLEDSAMYFCASSEVILQPQHFGDGTRLSIL.

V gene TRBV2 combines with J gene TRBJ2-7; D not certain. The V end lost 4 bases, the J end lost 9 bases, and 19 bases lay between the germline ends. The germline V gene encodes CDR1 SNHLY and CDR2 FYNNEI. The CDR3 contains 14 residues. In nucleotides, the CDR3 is TGTGCCAGCAGTGTGGAAAGCTACCTACGATTGCAGTACTTC. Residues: CASSVESYLRLQYF. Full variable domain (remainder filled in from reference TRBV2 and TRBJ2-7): EPEVTQTPSHQVTQMGQEVILRCVPISNHLYFYWYRQILGQKVEFLVSFYNNEISEKSEIFDDQFSVERPDGSNFTLKIRSTKLEDSAMYFCASSVESYLRLQYFGPGTRLTVT.

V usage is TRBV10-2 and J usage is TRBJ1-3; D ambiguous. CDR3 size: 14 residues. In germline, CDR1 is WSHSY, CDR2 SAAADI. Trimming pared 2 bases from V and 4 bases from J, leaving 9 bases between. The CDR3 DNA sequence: TGCGCCAGCAGTGAGCCATCTCAAGGAAACACCATATATTTT. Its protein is CASSEPSQGNTIYF.

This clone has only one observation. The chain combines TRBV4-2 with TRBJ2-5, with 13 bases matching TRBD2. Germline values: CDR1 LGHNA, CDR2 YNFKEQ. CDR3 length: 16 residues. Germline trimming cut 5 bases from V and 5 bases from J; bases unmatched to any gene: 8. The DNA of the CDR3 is TGTGCCAGCAGCTCCGGGACTAGCGGGATTGGGGAGACCCAGTACTTC. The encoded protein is CASSSGTSGIGETQYF.

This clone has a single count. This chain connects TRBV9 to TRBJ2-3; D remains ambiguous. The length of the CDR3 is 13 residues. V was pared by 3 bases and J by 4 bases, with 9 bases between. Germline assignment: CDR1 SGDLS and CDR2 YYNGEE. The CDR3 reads CASSEPRPDTQYF. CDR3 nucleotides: TGTGCCAGCAGCGAACCCCGGCCAGATACGCAGTATTTT.

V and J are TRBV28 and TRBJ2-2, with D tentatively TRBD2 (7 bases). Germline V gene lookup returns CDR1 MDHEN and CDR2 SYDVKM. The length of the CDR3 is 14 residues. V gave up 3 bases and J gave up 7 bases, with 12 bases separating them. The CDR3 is CASSFWRGHGELFF. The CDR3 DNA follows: TGTGCCAGCAGTTTCTGGCGGGGGCACGGGGAGCTGTTTTTT.

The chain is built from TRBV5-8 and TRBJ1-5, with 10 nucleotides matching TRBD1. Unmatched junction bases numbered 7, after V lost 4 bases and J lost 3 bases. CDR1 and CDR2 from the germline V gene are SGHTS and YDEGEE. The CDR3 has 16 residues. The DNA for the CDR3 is TGTGCCAGCAGCGTGGAGGGACAGGGGCCCAATCAGCCCCAGCATTTT. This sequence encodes CASSVEGQGPNQPQHF.

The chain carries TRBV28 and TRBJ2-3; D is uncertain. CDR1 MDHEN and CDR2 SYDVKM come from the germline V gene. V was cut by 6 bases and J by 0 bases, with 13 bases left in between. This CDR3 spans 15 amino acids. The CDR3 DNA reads TGTGCCAGCAGGCTGGATGGCGGTAGCACAGATACGCAGTATTTT. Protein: CASRLDGGSTDTQYF.